This T cell receptor beta chain was obtained from a study of OX40 agonist ivuxolimab in advanced cancers. Study information: Ivuxolimab, which is an agonistic anti-OX40 (CD134) antibody, was administered to the patients. At 82.7% male, the cohort had a mean age of approximately 60 years, ranging from roughly 20 to 85.

Data came from immunoSEQ multiplex PCR; TCRdb stores just in-frame clones and leaves some out. The sample lists under 45,000 clones, roughly four fifths occurring once. The CDR3 extends over 16 amino acids. Per germline, CDR1 SGHNT and CDR2 YYREEE (reference sequence). V lost 0 bases to trimming and J lost 0 bases, with 10 bases between them. This material consisted of CD4+ or CD8+ T cells sorted from blood, taken in a trial of the OX40 agonist ivuxolimab. This TCR was sampled from an adult with an advanced solid tumor such as melanoma, head and neck, liver or kidney cancer. The V gene is TRBV5-4, the J gene TRBJ1-3, with D unclear. This chain's CDR3 is CASSLDPLNSGNTIYF. CDR3 in DNA: TGTGCCAGCAGCTTGGACCCGCTTAACTCTGGAAACACCATATATTTT.